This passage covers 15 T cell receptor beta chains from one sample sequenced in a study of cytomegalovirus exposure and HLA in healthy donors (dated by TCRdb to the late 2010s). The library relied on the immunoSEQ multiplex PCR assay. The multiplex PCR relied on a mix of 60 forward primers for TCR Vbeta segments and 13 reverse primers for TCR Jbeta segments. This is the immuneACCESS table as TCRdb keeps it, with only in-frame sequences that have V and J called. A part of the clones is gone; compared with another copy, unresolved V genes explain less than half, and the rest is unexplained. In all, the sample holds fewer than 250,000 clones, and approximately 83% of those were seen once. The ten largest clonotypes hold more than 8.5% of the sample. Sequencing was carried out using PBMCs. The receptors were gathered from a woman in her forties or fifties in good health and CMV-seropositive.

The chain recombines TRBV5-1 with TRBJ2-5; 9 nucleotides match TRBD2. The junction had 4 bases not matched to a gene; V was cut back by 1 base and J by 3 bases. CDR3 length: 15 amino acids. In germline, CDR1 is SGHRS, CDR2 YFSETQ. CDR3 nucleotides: TGCGCCAGCAGCTTGACTAGCGGGCGAGAAGAGACCCAGTACTTC. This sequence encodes CASSLTSGREETQYF.

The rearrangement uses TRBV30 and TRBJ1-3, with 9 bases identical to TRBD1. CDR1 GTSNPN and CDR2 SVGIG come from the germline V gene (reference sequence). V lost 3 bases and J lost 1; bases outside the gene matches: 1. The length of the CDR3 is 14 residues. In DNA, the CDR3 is TGTGCCTGGAGCGGACAGGGGTCTGGAAACACCATATATTTT. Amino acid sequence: CAWSGQGSGNTIYF.

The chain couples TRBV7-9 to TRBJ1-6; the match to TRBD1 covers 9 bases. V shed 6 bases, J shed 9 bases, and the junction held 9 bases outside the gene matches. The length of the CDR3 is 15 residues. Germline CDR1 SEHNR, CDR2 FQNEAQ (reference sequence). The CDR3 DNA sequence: TGTGCCAGCAGTCCACAGGGGGCAGAGGGTTCACCCCTCCACTTT. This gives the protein CASSPQGAEGSPLHF.

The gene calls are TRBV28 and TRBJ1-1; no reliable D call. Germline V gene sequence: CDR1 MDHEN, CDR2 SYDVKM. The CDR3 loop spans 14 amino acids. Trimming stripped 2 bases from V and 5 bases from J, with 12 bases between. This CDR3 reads CASSLIGRDTEAFF. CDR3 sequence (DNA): TGTGCCAGCAGTTTAATCGGGCGGGATACTGAAGCTTTCTTT.

The CDR3: CASSAQGSDGNTIYF. For the CDR3, the DNA is TGTGCCAGCAGTGCACAGGGTTCGGATGGAAACACCATATATTTT. The V and J genes are TRBV2 and TRBJ1-3; a possible D gene is TRBD1 (6 bases). The CDR3 consists of 15 residues. Trimming took off 4 bases at V and 3 bases at J, with 13 bases between the two ends. Germline V CDR1 and CDR2: SNHLY, FYNNEI.

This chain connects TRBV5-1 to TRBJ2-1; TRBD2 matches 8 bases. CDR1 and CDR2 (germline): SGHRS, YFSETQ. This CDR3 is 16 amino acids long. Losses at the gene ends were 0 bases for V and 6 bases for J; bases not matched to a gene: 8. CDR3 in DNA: TGCGCCAGCAGCTTGGCCGGCGGGGGGACGGGCAATGAGCAGTTCTTC. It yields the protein CASSLAGGGTGNEQFF.

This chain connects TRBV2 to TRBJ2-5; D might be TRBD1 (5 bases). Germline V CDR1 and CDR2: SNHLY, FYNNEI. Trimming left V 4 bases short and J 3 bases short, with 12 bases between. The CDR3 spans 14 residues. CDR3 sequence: CASSADISEETQYF. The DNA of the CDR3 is TGTGCCAGCAGTGCGGACATTTCGGAAGAGACCCAGTACTTC.

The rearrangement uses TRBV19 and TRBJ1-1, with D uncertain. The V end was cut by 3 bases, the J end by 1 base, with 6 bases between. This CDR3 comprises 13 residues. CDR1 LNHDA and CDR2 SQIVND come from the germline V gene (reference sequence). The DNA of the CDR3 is TGTGCCAGTAGTATTTCCGGGAACACTGAAGCTTTCTTT. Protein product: CASSISGNTEAFF.

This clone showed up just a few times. The CDR3 spells CAWSGQTGSNQPQHF. Here the CDR3 DNA reads TGTGCCTGGAGTGGCCAGACAGGTAGCAATCAGCCCCAGCATTTT. The genes are TRBV30 and TRBJ1-5, with D maybe TRBD1 (6 bases). Trimming took 1 base from V and 0 from J, leaving 10 bases between them. Germline CDR1 reads GTSNPN; CDR2 reads SVGIG (reference sequence). This CDR3 spans 15 amino acids.

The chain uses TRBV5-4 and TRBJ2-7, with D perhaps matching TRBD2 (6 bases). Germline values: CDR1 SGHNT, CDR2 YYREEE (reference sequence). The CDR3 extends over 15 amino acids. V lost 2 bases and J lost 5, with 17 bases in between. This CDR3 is CASSFYRGARDEQYF. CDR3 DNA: TGTGCCAGCAGCTTTTACCGCGGGGCGCGAGACGAGCAGTACTTC.

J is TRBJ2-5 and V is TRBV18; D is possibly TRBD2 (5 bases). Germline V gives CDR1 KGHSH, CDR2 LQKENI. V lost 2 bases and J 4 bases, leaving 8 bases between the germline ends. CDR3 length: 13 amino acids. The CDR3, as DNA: TGTGCCAGCTCACCATCCCGGGGAGAGACCCAGTACTTC. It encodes CASSPSRGETQYF.

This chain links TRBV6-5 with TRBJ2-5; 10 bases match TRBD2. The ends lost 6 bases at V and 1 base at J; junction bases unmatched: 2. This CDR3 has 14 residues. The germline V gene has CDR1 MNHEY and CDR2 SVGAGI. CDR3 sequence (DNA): TGTGCCAGCAGCCGGACTAGCGGCCAAGAGACCCAGTACTTC. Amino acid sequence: CASSRTSGQETQYF.

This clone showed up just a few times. The CDR3 coding sequence is TGTGCCAGCAGCTTAGGTGGACAGGGGCGGGAGCAGTACTTC. Encoded protein: CASSLGGQGREQYF. The chain is built from TRBV7-6 and TRBJ2-7; 9 bases are a match to TRBD1. The germline V gene has CDR1 SGHVS and CDR2 FNYEAQ. The V gene end was trimmed by 1 base and the J gene end by 7 bases; junction bases not matched to a gene: 5. The CDR3 is 14 amino acids.

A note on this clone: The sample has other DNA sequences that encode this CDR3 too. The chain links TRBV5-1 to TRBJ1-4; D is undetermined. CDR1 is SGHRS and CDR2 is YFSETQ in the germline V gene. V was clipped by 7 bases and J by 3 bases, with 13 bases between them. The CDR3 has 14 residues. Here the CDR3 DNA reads TGCGCCAGCCGTATGACGGGGTCTAATGAAAAACTGTTTTTT. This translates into CASRMTGSNEKLFF.

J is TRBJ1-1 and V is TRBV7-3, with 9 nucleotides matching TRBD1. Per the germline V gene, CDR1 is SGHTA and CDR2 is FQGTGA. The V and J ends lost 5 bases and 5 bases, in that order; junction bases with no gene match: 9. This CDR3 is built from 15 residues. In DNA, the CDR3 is TGTGCCAGCAGCCAGGGACAGGGAACGGTTACTGAAGCTTTCTTT. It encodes CASSQGQGTVTEAFF.